A single sample gave rise to the 2 T cell receptor beta chains below, sequenced in a study of T-cell memory formation after mild COVID-19. TCRdb independently ran MiXCR on the 5' RACE reads; one entry per CDR3 protein. Among about 470,000 distinct CDR3 sequences listed, roughly 23% were seen once. Sequencing was carried out using PBMCs or a T cell subset sorted from them (not recorded which). The source of these receptors is an adult woman who had mild COVID-19 (a few samples of this study predate the infection). Cell type and time point are not known.

This chain links TRBV7-2 with TRBJ2-7, with D perhaps being TRBD1 or TRBD2 (5 bases each). Germline CDR1 and CDR2: SGHTA and FQGNSA. This CDR3 has 14 residues. V shed 5 bases and J shed 3 bases, with 14 bases lying between them. The CDR3 coding sequence is TGTGCCAGCAGCCGCCGGGACGGATACTACGAGCAGTACTTC. It is translated as CASSRRDGYYEQYF.

In its sample, this clonotype was seen a few times. The rearrangement joins TRBV5-1 to TRBJ2-5; D may be TRBD1 or TRBD2 (5 bases each). The CDR3 runs to 15 residues. The V end lost 4 bases, the J end lost 1 base, and 14 bases lay between the germline ends. Germline-derived CDR1 and CDR2 are SGHRS and YFSETQ. Here the CDR3 reads CASSLRDGAQETQYF. CDR3 coding DNA: TGCGCCAGCAGCCTACGGGACGGCGCCCAAGAGACCCAGTACTTC.